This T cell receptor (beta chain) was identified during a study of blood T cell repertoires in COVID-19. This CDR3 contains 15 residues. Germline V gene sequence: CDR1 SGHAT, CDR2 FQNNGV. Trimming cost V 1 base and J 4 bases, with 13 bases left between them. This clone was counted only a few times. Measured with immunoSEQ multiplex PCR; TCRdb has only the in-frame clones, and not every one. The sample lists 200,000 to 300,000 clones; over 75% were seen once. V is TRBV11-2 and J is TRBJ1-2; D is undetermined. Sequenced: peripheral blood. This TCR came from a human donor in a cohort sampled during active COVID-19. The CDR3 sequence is CASSLGPELPYGYTF. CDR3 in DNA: TGTGCCAGCAGCTTAGGTCCGGAGCTACCCTATGGCTACACCTTC. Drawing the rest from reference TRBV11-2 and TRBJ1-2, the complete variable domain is EAGVAQSPRYKIIEKRQSVAFWCNPISGHATLYWYQQILGQGPKLLIQFQNNGVVDDSQLPKDRFSAERLKGVDSTLKIQPAKLEDSAVYLCASSLGPELPYGYTFGSGTRLTVV.